One and the same sample provided the 24 T cell receptor beta chains below, sequenced in a study of blood T cell repertoires in COVID-19. The repertoire was sequenced with immunoSEQ multiplex PCR; TCRdb's copy has only in-frame clones and lacks some. The table lists about 240,000 clones, more than 75% of them singletons. Source material: peripheral blood. These receptors were obtained from an elderly woman with COVID-19, enrolled during active disease.

The rearrangement links TRBV2 to TRBJ1-4; TRBD1 is a possible D gene (6 bases). This CDR3 is built from 16 residues. The germline gives CDR1 SNHLY, CDR2 FYNNEI. The V and J ends lost 7 bases and 5 bases respectively, with 20 bases between them. CDR3 sequence: CASKWSGGLGNEKLFF. The CDR3 DNA reads as TGTGCCAGCAAGTGGTCGGGGGGCCTGGGAAATGAAAAACTGTTTTTT.

V is TRBV5-1 and J is TRBJ2-1, with 9 nucleotides matching TRBD2. V shed 3 bases, J shed 9 bases, and the junction held 10 bases outside the gene matches. The germline V gene encodes CDR1 SGHRS and CDR2 YFSETQ. CDR3 length: 15 amino acids. The DNA of the CDR3 is TGCGCCAGCAGCTCGGGGGCTAGCGGGAATTCTGAGCAGTTCTTC. Encoded protein: CASSSGASGNSEQFF.

About this clone itself: Other DNA variants within this sample encode the same CDR3. The CDR3 DNA reads as TGTGCCAGCAGTTACGGCGGGGGTACAGATACGCAGTATTTT. Protein: CASSYGGGTDTQYF. The chain recombines TRBV6-5 with TRBJ2-3, with 7 bases aligning to TRBD2. This CDR3 contains 14 residues. The ends lost 2 bases at V and 3 bases at J; junction bases unmatched: 2. CDR1 is MNHEY, CDR2 SVGAGI, per germline.

This clone came up once. The CDR3 sequence: CASSPRPPGRWSGEQFF. CDR3 sequence (DNA): TGTGCCAGCAGCCCGCGGCCGCCAGGGAGGTGGTCGGGTGAGCAGTTCTTC. The J gene is TRBJ2-1, the V gene TRBV7-2; D is possibly TRBD2 (6 bases). The CDR3 loop spans 17 amino acids. Germline V CDR1 and CDR2: SGHTA, FQGNSA. V lost 5 bases to trimming and J lost 9 bases, with 26 bases between them.

The J gene is TRBJ2-7, the V gene TRBV6-5, with a tentative D call TRBD2 (6 bases). The CDR3 runs 14 residues. CDR1 and CDR2 (germline): MNHEY, SVGAGI. Trimming stripped 6 bases from V and 0 bases from J, with 12 bases between. CDR3: CASRGTSYSYEQYF. The CDR3 DNA sequence: TGTGCCAGCAGAGGGACTTCCTACTCCTACGAGCAGTACTTC.

This chain links TRBV18 with TRBJ2-2; a possible D gene is TRBD1 (5 bases). V lost 1 base and J lost 7, with 10 bases in between. CDR1 and CDR2 from the germline V gene are KGHSH and LQKENI. CDR3 size: 14 residues. As DNA, the CDR3 is TGTGCCAGCTCACCACTTCAGGGTTTCGGGGAGCTGTTTTTT. Translated: CASSPLQGFGELFF.

CDR3 amino acids: CASSLPAGYQETQYF. In DNA form, the CDR3 reads TGCGCCAGCAGCTTGCCCGCGGGGTACCAAGAGACCCAGTACTTC. The V and J genes are TRBV5-1 and TRBJ2-5, with D maybe TRBD2 (6 bases). Trimming shortened V by 1 base and J by 0 bases, and 10 bases separated the two germline ends. This CDR3 contains 15 residues. CDR1 and CDR2 (germline): SGHRS, YFSETQ.

This clone has a handful of counts. V is TRBV27 and J is TRBJ1-4, with D tentatively TRBD1 (5 bases). Germline loops: CDR1 MNHEY, CDR2 SMNVEV (reference sequence). V lost 2 bases and J 7 bases, leaving 14 bases between the germline ends. The CDR3 is made up of 15 amino acids. The CDR3 here is CASSLAGKNGEKLFF. CDR3 DNA sequence: TGTGCCAGCAGTTTAGCAGGGAAGAACGGTGAAAAACTGTTTTTT.

The rearrangement uses TRBV27 and TRBJ2-7; TRBD1 agrees at 10 bases. V trimming: 2 bases; J trimming: 3 bases; junction bases outside the gene matches: 4. Germline CDR1 and CDR2: MNHEY and SMNVEV (reference sequence). The CDR3 sequence is 15 residues long. The chain's CDR3 is CASSLTGQGSYEQYF. As DNA, the CDR3 is TGTGCCAGCAGTTTAACGGGACAGGGGAGCTACGAGCAGTACTTC.

Regarding this clone: The sample carries other DNA sequences with the same CDR3. The genes are TRBV18 and TRBJ1-4; D ambiguous. The CDR3 is 14 amino acids. Germline loops: CDR1 KGHSH, CDR2 LQKENI. V lost 3 bases, J lost 0 bases, and 5 bases lay in between. The CDR3 sequence: CASSPAATNEKLFF. CDR3 DNA sequence: TGTGCCAGCTCACCGGCTGCAACTAATGAAAAACTGTTTTTT.

The chain's CDR3 is CASSVGRLGRGDEKLFF. Written as DNA, the CDR3 is TGTGCCAGCAGCGTAGGAAGATTGGGCAGGGGAGATGAAAAACTGTTTTTT. The chain links TRBV9 to TRBJ1-4, with a weak D call TRBD1 (6 bases). The germline gives CDR1 SGDLS, CDR2 YYNGEE. The CDR3 is 17 residues long. Trimming cost V 0 bases and J 6 bases, with 18 bases left between them.

The J gene is TRBJ2-1, the V gene TRBV19, with 9 bases fitting TRBD2. Germline V gene sequence: CDR1 LNHDA, CDR2 SQIVND (reference sequence). The V gene end was trimmed by 11 bases and the J gene end by 1 base; junction bases not matched to a gene: 3. The CDR3 has 13 residues. The CDR3 region is CAAGGDSYNEQFF. As DNA, the CDR3 is TGTGCCGCGGGAGGGGATTCCTACAATGAGCAGTTCTTC.

The chain has TRBV18 and TRBJ2-1, with 7 nucleotides matching TRBD1. V lost 2 bases and J lost 6; bases outside the gene matches: 1. Germline CDR1 and CDR2: KGHSH and LQKENI. The CDR3 loop spans 13 amino acids. The CDR3 DNA reads TGTGCCAGCTCACCAACAGGGGTCAATGAGCAGTTCTTC. Translation gives CASSPTGVNEQFF.

This rearrangement joins TRBV6-5 to TRBJ2-3; D is perhaps TRBD2 (5 bases). Germline CDR1 MNHEY, CDR2 SVGAGI. The CDR3 loop spans 15 amino acids. Trimming pared 7 bases from V and 7 bases from J, leaving 21 bases between. Here the CDR3 reads CASTRAREAANTQYF. DNA of the CDR3: TGTGCCAGCACTCGGGCCCGGGAAGCGGCAAATACGCAGTATTTT.

A few counts support this clone. The V gene is TRBV19, the J gene TRBJ2-1, with a possible D match to TRBD2 (6 bases). This CDR3 comprises 14 residues. The V gene's germline CDR1 is LNHDA and CDR2 SQIVND (reference sequence). The V and J ends lost 3 bases and 6 bases respectively, with 12 bases between them. CDR3 loop: CASSIPGLTNEQFF. CDR3 DNA sequence: TGTGCCAGTAGTATTCCGGGACTTACCAATGAGCAGTTCTTC.

The sample holds a few counts of this clone. The rearrangement links TRBV12-2 to TRBJ1-1. TRBV12-2 counts as a pseudogene. This CDR3 has 15 amino acids. The CDR3 DNA sequence: TGTGCAAGTCGCCCTGGACTGGGCGTGAGTACTGAAGCTTTCTTT. This encodes CASRPGLGVSTEAFF.

The chain links TRBV7-2 to TRBJ1-3; TRBD1 might be the D (5 bases). Between the trimmed V and J ends, which lost 2 bases and 4 bases, there was a span of 12 bases. Per germline, CDR1 SGHTA and CDR2 FQGNSA. This CDR3 is 15 amino acids long. The CDR3 nucleotides are TGTGCCAGCAGCTTAAGGGGTTCTGGGGGAAACACCATATATTTT. It is translated as CASSLRGSGGNTIYF. The entire variable domain, with the rest obtained from reference TRBV7-2 and TRBJ1-3, is as follows: GAGVSQSPSNKVTEKGKDVELRCDPISGHTALYWYRQSLGQGLEFLIYFQGNSAPDKSGLPSDRFSAERTGGSVSTLTIQRTQQEDSAVYLCASSLRGSGGNTIYFGEGSWLTVV.

This rearrangement joins TRBV6-6 to TRBJ2-7, with D possibly matching TRBD1 (5 bases). Germline CDR1 is MNHNY and CDR2 is SVGAGI (reference sequence). The CDR3 is 14 residues long. V lost 3 bases, J lost 3 bases, and 12 bases lay in between. This chain's CDR3 is CASSYSGQGYEQYF. The CDR3 DNA follows: TGTGCCAGCAGTTATTCAGGGCAAGGCTACGAGCAGTACTTC.

V usage is TRBV7-8 and J usage is TRBJ1-1; no clear D. This CDR3 is built from 15 residues. Germline loops: CDR1 SGHVS, CDR2 FQNEAQ. V dropped 6 bases and J dropped 1 base, with 15 bases sitting between them. CDR3: CASRPRETTNTEAFF. The CDR3 bases are TGTGCCAGCAGACCAAGGGAGACAACGAACACTGAAGCTTTCTTT.

The V gene is TRBV6-5, the J gene TRBJ1-2; TRBD1 might be the D (6 bases). The length of the CDR3 is 12 residues. Germline assignment: CDR1 MNHEY and CDR2 SVGAGI. V was trimmed by 5 bases and J by 13 bases, leaving 17 bases between them. Here the CDR3 DNA reads TGTGCCAGCAGTCCCCCGGACAGTCGAGTCACCTTC. This codes for CASSPPDSRVTF.

This CDR3 reads CASSYAGKLSEQYF. The CDR3 nucleotides are TGTGCCAGCAGTTACGCAGGGAAACTCTCCGAGCAGTACTTC. The V call is TRBV6-2 or TRBV6-3, the J call TRBJ2-7, with a tentative D call TRBD1 (5 bases). The CDR3 is 14 amino acids. CDR1 and CDR2 from the germline V gene are MNHEY and SVGEGT. V lost 2 bases to trimming and J lost 6 bases, with 14 bases between them.

As DNA, the CDR3 is TGTGCCAGCAGCTCTAGCACAGATACGCAGTATTTT. This gives the protein CASSSSTDTQYF. The V and J genes are TRBV7-3 and TRBJ2-3; no clear D gene. Germline-derived CDR1 and CDR2 are SGHTA and FQGTGA. V was shortened by 4 bases and J by 0 bases, with 2 bases between the two germline ends. This CDR3 is built from 12 residues.

The chain recombines TRBV28 with TRBJ1-2; D is ambiguous. CDR3 length: 13 amino acids. Trimming left V 2 bases short and J 4 bases short, with 8 bases between. Germline values: CDR1 MDHEN, CDR2 SYDVKM. The CDR3 loop is CASSLLAGYGYTF. For the CDR3, the DNA is TGTGCCAGCAGTTTACTCGCAGGCTATGGCTACACCTTC.

The chain couples TRBV6-2 or TRBV6-3 to TRBJ1-1; D remains unclear. Germline lookup yields CDR1 MNHEY and CDR2 SVGEGT. The CDR3 contains 13 residues. Trimming cost V 4 bases and J 3 bases, with 9 bases left between them. The CDR3: CASSSYIHTEAFF. The CDR3 coding sequence is TGTGCCAGCAGTTCATACATACACACTGAAGCTTTCTTT.